The present TCR beta chain was sequenced within a study of radiotherapy plus CTLA-4 blockade in lung cancer. Libraries were prepared by immunoSEQ multiplex PCR; TCRdb keeps only in-frame clonotypes and omits some of them. This table has tens of thousands of clones, about 80% appearing once. Germline CDR1 and CDR2: SGHNT and YYREEE (reference sequence). This CDR3 is built from 15 residues. With 1 base removed from V and 2 bases from J, the gap between germline ends came to 13 bases. V is TRBV5-4 and J is TRBJ2-7, with D perhaps matching TRBD2 (6 bases). This TCR came from a human donor with non-small cell lung cancer who had a complete response to radiotherapy plus ipilimumab. Sequencing was performed on peripheral blood, taken from a patient treated with radiotherapy plus ipilimumab. CDR3 sequence (DNA): TGTGCCAGCAGCTTGAATGCGGGACCAACCTACGAGCAGTACTTC. Amino acid sequence: CASSLNAGPTYEQYF.